The 2 T cell receptor beta chains below were found in one sample sequenced in a study of post-analysis software for immune sequencing data. Findings of the study overall: A few TRBV segments (TRBV5-6, TRBV5-1 and TRBV20-1 among them) occurred more frequently in patients than in controls.

The TCR beta cDNA libraries carried unique molecular identifiers. Via MiXCR, TCRdb re-called the PCR reads, giving one row per CDR3 protein. This table has some 700,000 distinct CDR3 sequences, approximately 59% appearing once. Which antigens these TCRs recognize remains unknown. Input material: blood. These receptors were obtained from a girl aged 2 to 10 with multiple sclerosis.

The chain uses TRBV20-1 and TRBJ2-1, with 8 bases aligning to TRBD1. The ends lost 0 bases at V and 8 bases at J; junction bases unmatched: 12. Germline V gene lookup returns CDR1 DFQATT and CDR2 SNEGSKA (reference sequence). The CDR3 runs to 16 residues. CDR3 DNA: TGCAGTGCTAGAGATGAAGAGACAGGGGCTACCGATGAGCAGTTCTTC. Translation gives CSARDEETGATDEQFF.

This clonotype showed up just a few times. The V and J genes are TRBV29-1 and TRBJ2-5, with TRBD2 matching over 10 bases. This CDR3 has 16 amino acids. The germline V gene encodes CDR1 SQVTM and CDR2 ANQGSEA. The junction had 12 bases not matched to a gene; V was cut back by 7 bases and J by 1 base. CDR3 amino acids: CSADLVERGGQETQYF. The CDR3 DNA follows: TGCAGCGCCGACCTGGTCGAGCGGGGGGGCCAAGAGACCCAGTACTTC.